A selection of T cell receptor beta chains follows, all from one sample in a study of monozygotic twins with inflammatory bowel disease. Using the 5' RACE reads, TCRdb records one entry per CDR3 protein without DNA. The sample data list about 420,000 distinct CDR3 sequences. The specimen sequenced was blood. The receptors come from a human donor with ulcerative colitis or Crohn's disease, or a healthy co-twin of an affected twin (not recorded which). Each CDR3 is given with its conserved first and last residue.

V gene	J gene	CDR3 protein
TRBV28	TRBJ2-3	CASSFAGLNTDTQYF
TRBV4-2	TRBJ2-1	CASSQAGNEQFF
TRBV20-1	TRBJ2-5	CSGLHQETQYF
TRBV28	TRBJ1-5	CASSLFRNQPQHF
TRBV20-1	TRBJ2-3	CSAEREADTQYF
TRBV6-5	TRBJ2-5	CASTTPGAQYF
TRBV3-1	TRBJ1-5	CASSPGTARGQPQHF
TRBV7-2	TRBJ2-5	CASTRGRRETQYF
TRBV30	TRBJ1-3	CAWTTGGSIYF
TRBV6-1	TRBJ1-2	CASRDAGTGLDGYTF
TRBV6-1	TRBJ2-1	CASRPTKSSYNEQFF
TRBV6-5	TRBJ2-3	CASSYSVIAGTGTDTQYF
TRBV28	TRBJ2-7	CASSSGGTGTYEQYF
TRBV29-1	TRBJ1-1	CSVVVRSKNTEAFF
TRBV5-5	TRBJ2-7	CASSLGLATRSDEQYF
TRBV12-3/TRBV12-4	TRBJ1-6	CASSLGGNKFSPLHF
TRBV7-2	TRBJ1-2	CASSPQGPNYGYTF
TRBV7-9	TRBJ2-3	CASSWTTLGGTDTQYF
TRBV5-6	TRBJ2-1	CASSLGQGGEQFF
TRBV2	TRBJ1-5	CASSVPGGWGNQPQHF
TRBV3-1	TRBJ2-6	CASSQAGPGANVLTF
TRBV5-1	TRBJ2-7	CASSSQTGVGYEQYF
TRBV5-1	TRBJ1-1	CASSPVGDTEAFF
TRBV2	TRBJ2-1	CASRLSGVSYNEQFF
TRBV7-9	TRBJ2-7	CASSLDETSRDEQYF
TRBV12-3/TRBV12-4	TRBJ2-5	CASSWQGKETQYF
TRBV4-3	TRBJ2-6	CASSQEGGISGANVLTF
TRBV20-1	TRBJ1-1	CSASAGMNTEAFF
TRBV20-1	TRBJ2-5	CSAERGQETQYF
TRBV7-9	TRBJ2-1	CASSFGSGRASNEQFF
TRBV5-1	TRBJ2-6	CASNSGANVLTF
TRBV10-3	TRBJ2-5	CAISESTGQETQYF
TRBV29-1	TRBJ1-2	CSVGLANYGYTF
TRBV9	TRBJ2-7	CASSVAKSQPGSYEQYF
TRBV20-1	TRBJ2-2	CSASALIGRAKGELFF
TRBV5-1	TRBJ2-3	CASSLPLGGSMDTQYF
TRBV20-1	TRBJ1-1	CSARVRDSTEAFF
TRBV12-3/TRBV12-4	TRBJ1-1	CASRTGQGTFF
TRBV7-2	TRBJ1-1	CASSPREGGTEAFF
TRBV10-2	TRBJ1-2	CASRTGAPNYGYTF
TRBV20-1	TRBJ2-1	CSARPDRKRIAYNEQFF
TRBV6-2/TRBV6-3	TRBJ1-2	CASRPPGQGYGYTF
TRBV7-2	TRBJ1-1	CASSSVNIFAFF
TRBV11-2	TRBJ2-1	CASEPTGSYNEQFF
TRBV19	TRBJ2-7	CASSIDPSGVYEQYF
TRBV3-1	TRBJ2-1	CASSQEGRPYNEQFF
TRBV7-2	TRBJ2-3	CASSSRDRVSTDTQYF
TRBV20-1	TRBJ2-1	CSAIISGSGNEQFF
TRBV18	TRBJ2-3	CASSPVREVTDTQYF
TRBV18	TRBJ2-6	CASSPYSSGANVLTF
TRBV6-5	TRBJ1-2	CASSSATEGDRTMGYTF
TRBV6-6	TRBJ1-1	CASKWEDTEAFF
TRBV5-1	TRBJ2-1	CASSSLVRNNEQFF
TRBV7-9	TRBJ2-1	CASSSTGGADNEQFF
TRBV20-1	TRBJ1-1	CSAITPGNTEAFF